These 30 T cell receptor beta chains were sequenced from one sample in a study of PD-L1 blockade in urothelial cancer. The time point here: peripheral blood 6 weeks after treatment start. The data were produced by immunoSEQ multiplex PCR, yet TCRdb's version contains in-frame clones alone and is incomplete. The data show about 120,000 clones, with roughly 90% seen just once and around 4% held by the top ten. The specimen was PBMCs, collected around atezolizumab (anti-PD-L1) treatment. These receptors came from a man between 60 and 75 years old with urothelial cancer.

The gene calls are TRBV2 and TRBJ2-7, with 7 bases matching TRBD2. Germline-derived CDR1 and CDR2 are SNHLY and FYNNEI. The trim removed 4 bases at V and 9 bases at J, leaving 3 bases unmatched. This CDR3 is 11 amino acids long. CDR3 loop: CASSASGGQYF. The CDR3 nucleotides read TGTGCCAGCAGTGCCTCGGGAGGGCAGTACTTC.

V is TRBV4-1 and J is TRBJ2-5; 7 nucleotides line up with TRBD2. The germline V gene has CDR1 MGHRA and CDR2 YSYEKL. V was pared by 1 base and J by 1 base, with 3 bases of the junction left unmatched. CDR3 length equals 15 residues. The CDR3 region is CASSQGGTTQETQYF. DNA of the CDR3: TGCGCCAGCAGCCAAGGGGGGACTACCCAAGAGACCCAGTACTTC.

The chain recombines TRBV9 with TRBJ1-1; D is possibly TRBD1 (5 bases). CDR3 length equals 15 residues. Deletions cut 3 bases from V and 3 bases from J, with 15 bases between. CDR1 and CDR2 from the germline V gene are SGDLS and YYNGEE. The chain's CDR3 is CASSGAPRVDTEAFF. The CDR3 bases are TGTGCCAGCAGCGGGGCCCCCAGGGTGGACACTGAAGCTTTCTTT.

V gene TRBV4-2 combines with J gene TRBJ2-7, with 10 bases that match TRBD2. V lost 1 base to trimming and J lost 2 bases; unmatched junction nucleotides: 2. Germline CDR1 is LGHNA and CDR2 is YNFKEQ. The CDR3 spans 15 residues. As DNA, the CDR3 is TGTGCCAGCAGCCAAGGCCTAGCGGGGGCCTACGAGCAGTACTTC. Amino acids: CASSQGLAGAYEQYF.

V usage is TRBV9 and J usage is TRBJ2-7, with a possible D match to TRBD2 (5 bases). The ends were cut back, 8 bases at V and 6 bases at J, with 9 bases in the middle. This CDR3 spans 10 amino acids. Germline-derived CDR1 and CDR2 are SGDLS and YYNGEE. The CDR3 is CARDRGEQYF. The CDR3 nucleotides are TGTGCCAGAGACCGGGGCGAGCAGTACTTC.

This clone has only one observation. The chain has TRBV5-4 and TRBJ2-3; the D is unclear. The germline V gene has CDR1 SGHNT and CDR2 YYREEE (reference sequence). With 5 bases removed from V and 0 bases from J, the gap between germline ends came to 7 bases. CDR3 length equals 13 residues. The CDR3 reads CASSKTSTDTQYF. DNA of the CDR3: TGTGCCAGCAGTAAAACAAGCACAGATACGCAGTATTTT.

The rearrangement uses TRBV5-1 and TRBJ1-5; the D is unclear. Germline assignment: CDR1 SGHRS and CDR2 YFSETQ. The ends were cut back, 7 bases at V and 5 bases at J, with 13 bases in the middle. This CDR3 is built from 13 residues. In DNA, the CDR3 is TGCGCCAGCTTCCCACGTTCGGATCAGCCCCAGCATTTT. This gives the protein CASFPRSDQPQHF.

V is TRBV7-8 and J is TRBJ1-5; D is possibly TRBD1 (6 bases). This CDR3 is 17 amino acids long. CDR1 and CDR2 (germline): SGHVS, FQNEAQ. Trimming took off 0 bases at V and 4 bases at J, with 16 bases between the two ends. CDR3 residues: CASSLATLQGSNQPQHF. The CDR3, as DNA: TGTGCCAGCAGCTTAGCAACCCTACAGGGATCAAATCAGCCCCAGCATTTT.

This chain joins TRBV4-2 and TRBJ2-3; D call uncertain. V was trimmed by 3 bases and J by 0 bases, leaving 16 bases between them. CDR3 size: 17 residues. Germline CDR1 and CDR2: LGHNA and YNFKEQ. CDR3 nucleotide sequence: TGTGCCAGCAGCCAGCGGAGTGTGGTCTTTAGCACAGATACGCAGTATTTT. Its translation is CASSQRSVVFSTDTQYF.

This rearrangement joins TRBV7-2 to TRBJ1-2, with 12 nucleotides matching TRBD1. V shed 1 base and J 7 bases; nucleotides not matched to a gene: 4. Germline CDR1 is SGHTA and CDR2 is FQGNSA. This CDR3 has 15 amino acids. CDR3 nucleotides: TGTGCCAGCAGCTTAGTTGGGACAGGGGGCTCTGGCTACACCTTC. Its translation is CASSLVGTGGSGYTF.

The CDR3 sequence is CASSLGGTYEQYF. Written as DNA, the CDR3 is TGTGCCAGCAGTCTAGGGGGTACCTACGAGCAGTACTTC. The rearrangement links TRBV6-5 to TRBJ2-7, with D maybe TRBD1 (6 bases). V was cut by 5 bases and J by 2 bases, with 10 bases left in between. CDR1 and CDR2 from the germline V gene are MNHEY and SVGAGI. The CDR3 spans 13 residues.

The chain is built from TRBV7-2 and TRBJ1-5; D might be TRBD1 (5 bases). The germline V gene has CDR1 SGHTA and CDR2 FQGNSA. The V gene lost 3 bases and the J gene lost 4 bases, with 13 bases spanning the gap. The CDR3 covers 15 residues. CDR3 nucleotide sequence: TGTGCCAGCAGCTTTGGGGGAGGAGGGAATCAGCCCCAGCATTTT. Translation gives CASSFGGGGNQPQHF.

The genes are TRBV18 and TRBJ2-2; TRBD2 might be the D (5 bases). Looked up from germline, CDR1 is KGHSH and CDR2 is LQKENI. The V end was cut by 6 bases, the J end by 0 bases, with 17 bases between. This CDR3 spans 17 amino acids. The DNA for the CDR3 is TGTGCCAGCTCCCCCCTTTTGCCGGGGACGAACACCGGGGAGCTGTTTTTT. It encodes CASSPLLPGTNTGELFF.

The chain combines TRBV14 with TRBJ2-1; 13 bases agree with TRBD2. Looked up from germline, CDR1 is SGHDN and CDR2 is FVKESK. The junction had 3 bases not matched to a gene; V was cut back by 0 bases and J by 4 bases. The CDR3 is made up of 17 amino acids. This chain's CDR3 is CASSQDTSGRVYNEQFF. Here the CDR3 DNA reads TGTGCCAGCAGCCAAGATACTAGCGGGAGGGTTTACAATGAGCAGTTCTTC.

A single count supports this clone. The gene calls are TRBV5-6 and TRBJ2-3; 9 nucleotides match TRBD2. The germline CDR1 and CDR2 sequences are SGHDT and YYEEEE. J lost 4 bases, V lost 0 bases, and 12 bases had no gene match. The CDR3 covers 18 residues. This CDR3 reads CASSLAGGSGGKADTQYF. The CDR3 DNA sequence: TGTGCCAGCAGCTTGGCCGGGGGGAGCGGGGGGAAGGCAGATACGCAGTATTTT.

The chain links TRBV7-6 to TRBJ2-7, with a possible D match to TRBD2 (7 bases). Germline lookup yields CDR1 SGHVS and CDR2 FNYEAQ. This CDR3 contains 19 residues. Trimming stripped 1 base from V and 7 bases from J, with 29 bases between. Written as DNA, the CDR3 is TGTGCCAGCAGCTTAGGTCAGCTTACCGAGGGGGGGCCGGCGAGAGAGCAGTACTTC. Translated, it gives CASSLGQLTEGGPAREQYF.

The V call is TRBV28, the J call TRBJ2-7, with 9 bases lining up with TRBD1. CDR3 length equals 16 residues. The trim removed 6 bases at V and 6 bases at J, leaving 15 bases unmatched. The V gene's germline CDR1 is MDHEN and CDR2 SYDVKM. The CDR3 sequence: CASRLEFMGQGIEQYF. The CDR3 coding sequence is TGTGCCAGCAGACTCGAGTTTATGGGACAGGGAATCGAGCAGTACTTC.

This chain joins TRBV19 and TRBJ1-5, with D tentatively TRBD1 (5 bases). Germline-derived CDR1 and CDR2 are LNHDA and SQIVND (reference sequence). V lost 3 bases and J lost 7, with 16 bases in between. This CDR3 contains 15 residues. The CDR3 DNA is TGTGCCAGTAGTATGGGGCTCAGGGCAGGGCAGCCCCAGCATTTT. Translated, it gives CASSMGLRAGQPQHF.

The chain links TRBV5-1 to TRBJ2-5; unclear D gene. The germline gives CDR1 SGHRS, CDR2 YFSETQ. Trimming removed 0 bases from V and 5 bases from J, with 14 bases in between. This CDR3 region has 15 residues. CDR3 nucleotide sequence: TGCGCCAGCAGCTTGGGAGTGGGCTTCGCGGAGACCCAGTACTTC. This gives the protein CASSLGVGFAETQYF.

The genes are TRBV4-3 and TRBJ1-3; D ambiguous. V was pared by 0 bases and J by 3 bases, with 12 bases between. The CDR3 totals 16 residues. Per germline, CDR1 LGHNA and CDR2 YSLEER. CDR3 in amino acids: CASSQDFGVIGNTIYF. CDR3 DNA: TGCGCCAGCAGCCAAGATTTCGGGGTTATTGGAAACACCATATATTTT.

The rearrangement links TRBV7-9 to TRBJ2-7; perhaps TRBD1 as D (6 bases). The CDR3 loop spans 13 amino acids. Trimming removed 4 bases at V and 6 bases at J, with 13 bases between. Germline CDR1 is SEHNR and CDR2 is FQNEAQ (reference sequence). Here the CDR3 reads CASSWDNFFEQYF. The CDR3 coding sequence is TGTGCCAGCAGCTGGGACAACTTCTTCGAGCAGTACTTC.

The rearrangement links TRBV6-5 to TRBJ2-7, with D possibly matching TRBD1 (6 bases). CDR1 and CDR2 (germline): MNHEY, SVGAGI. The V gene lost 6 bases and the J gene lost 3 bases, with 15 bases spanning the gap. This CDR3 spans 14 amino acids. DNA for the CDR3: TGTGCCAGCAGCGACAGGATGGGGCTCTACGAGCAGTACTTC. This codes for CASSDRMGLYEQYF.

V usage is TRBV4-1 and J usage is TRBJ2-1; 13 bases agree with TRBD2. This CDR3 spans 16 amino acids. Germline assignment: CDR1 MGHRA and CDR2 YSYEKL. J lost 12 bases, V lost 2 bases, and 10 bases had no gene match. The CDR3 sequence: CASSQQLAGGPLGQFF. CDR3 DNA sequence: TGCGCCAGCAGCCAACAACTAGCGGGGGGGCCTTTAGGGCAGTTCTTC.

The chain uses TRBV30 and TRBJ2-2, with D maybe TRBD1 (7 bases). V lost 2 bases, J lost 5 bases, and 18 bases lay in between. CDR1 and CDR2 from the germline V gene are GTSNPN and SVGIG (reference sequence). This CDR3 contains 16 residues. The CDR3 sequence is CAWSLIGGGITGELFF. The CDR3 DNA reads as TGTGCCTGGAGTCTCATAGGAGGGGGCATAACCGGGGAGCTGTTTTTT.

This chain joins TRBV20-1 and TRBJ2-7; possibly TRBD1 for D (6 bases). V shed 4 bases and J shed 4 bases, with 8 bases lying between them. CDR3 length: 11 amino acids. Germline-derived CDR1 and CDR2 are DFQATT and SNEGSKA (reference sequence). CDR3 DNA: TGCAGTGCTACACAGGGATACGAGCAGTACTTC. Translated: CSATQGYEQYF.

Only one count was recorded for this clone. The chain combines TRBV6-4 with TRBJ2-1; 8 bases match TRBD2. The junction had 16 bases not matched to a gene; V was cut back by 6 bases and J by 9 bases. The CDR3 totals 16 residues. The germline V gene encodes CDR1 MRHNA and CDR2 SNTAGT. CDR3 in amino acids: CASSSLKREKVSEQFF. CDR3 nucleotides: TGTGCCAGCAGCAGTTTGAAGCGGGAGAAGGTGAGTGAGCAGTTCTTC.

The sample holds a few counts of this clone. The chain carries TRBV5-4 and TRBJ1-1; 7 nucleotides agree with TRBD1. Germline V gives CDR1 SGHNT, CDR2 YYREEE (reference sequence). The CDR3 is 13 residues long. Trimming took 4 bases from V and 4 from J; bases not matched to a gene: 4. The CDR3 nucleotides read TGTGCCAGCAGCGACAGGGTAATCACTGAAGCTTTCTTT. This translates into CASSDRVITEAFF.

The CDR3 nucleotides read TGTGCCACCAGCATCTTGCCAGGTGTGAATGAAAAACTGTTTTTT. It specifies CATSILPGVNEKLFF. This chain links TRBV15 with TRBJ1-4; the D is unclear. V dropped 4 bases and J dropped 5 bases, with 14 bases sitting between them. Germline values: CDR1 LNHNV, CDR2 YYDKDF (reference sequence). The CDR3 runs to 15 residues.

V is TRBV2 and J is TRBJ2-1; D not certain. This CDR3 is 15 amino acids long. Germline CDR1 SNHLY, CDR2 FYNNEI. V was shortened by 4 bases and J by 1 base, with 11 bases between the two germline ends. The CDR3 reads CASSGGQGSYNEQFF. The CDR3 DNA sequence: TGTGCCAGCAGTGGTGGGCAAGGTTCCTACAATGAGCAGTTCTTC.

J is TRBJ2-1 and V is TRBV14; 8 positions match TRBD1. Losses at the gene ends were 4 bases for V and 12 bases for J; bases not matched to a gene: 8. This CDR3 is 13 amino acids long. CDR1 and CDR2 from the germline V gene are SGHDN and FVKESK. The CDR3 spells CASSLSTGTGQFF. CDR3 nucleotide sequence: TGTGCCAGCAGCCTAAGCACCGGGACAGGGCAGTTCTTC.